This T cell receptor (beta chain) comes out of a study of T cell responses to AZD1222 COVID-19 vaccine. Using immunoSEQ multiplex PCR, the repertoire was profiled, and TCRdb retains in-frame clones only, with some absent. The sample has 130,000 to 150,000 clones, around 90% seen once. Study-level results: Mostly white British, mostly female donors; authors suggested clonal diversity may be underestimated. Reports say nearly half of spike-specific TCRs go after unmutated variant regions. Spike-specific TCR breadth and depth grew following two AZD1222 doses.

A remark on this clone: Its target is not known.

The sequencing here drew on peripheral blood, taken on day 0 of AZD1222 vaccination. The sequence was obtained from an adult in good health.

The CDR3 reads CASSFLTGTGELFF. The CDR3 region has the DNA TGTGCCAGCAGCTTTTTGACAGGGACCGGGGAGCTGTTTTTT. The genes are TRBV7-8 and TRBJ2-2; 7 positions agree with TRBD1. Trimming took 3 bases from V and 5 from J; bases not matched to a gene: 3. Germline CDR1 and CDR2: SGHVS and FQNEAQ. This CDR3 is 14 amino acids long.